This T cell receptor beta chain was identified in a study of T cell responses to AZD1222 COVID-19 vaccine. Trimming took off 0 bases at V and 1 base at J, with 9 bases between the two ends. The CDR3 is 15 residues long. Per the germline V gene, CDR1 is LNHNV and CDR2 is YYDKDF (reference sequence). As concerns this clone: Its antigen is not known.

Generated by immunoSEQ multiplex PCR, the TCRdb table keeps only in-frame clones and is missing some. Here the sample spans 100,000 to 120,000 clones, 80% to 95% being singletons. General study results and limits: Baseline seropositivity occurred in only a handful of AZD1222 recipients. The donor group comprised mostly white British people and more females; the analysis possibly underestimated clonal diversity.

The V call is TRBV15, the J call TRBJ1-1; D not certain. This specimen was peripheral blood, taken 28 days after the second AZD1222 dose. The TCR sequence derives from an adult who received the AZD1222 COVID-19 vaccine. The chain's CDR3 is CATSRDFVENTEAFF. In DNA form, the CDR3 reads TGTGCCACCAGCAGAGATTTTGTGGAGAACACTGAAGCTTTCTTT.